The 22 T cell receptor beta chains presented below share a single source sample, sequenced in a study of OX40 agonist ivuxolimab in advanced cancers. The repertoire was sequenced with immunoSEQ multiplex PCR; TCRdb's copy has only in-frame clones and lacks some. The data contain about 78,000 clones, roughly 92% of them singletons. The source material was CD4+ or CD8+ T cells sorted from blood, sampled in a trial of the OX40 agonist ivuxolimab. The receptors derive from an adult with an advanced solid tumor such as melanoma, head and neck, liver or kidney cancer.

As for this clone: Sequence at one end of the junction differs from germline and may be a read error. The gene calls are TRBV6-5 and TRBJ1-3; D possibly corresponds to TRBD1 (5 bases). The CDR3 totals 15 residues. The germline V gene encodes CDR1 MNHEY and CDR2 SVGAGI. This chain's CDR3 is CASSNSGTFGNTIYF. The DNA for the CDR3 is TGTGCCAGCAGTAACTCCGGGACGTTTGGAAACACCATATATTTT.

This clone has a handful of counts. The chain links TRBV5-1 to TRBJ1-3, with 7 positions matching TRBD1. Germline trimming cut 1 base from V and 0 bases from J; bases unmatched to any gene: 7. The germline gives CDR1 SGHRS, CDR2 YFSETQ. The CDR3 runs 17 residues. CDR3 protein: CASSLRPGGNSGNTIYF. CDR3 bases: TGCGCCAGCAGCTTGCGGCCAGGGGGAAACTCTGGAAACACCATATATTTT.

This chain uses TRBV9 with TRBJ2-1; 9 nucleotides match TRBD2. The ends lost 0 bases at V and 4 bases at J; junction bases unmatched: 5. The germline V gene has CDR1 SGDLS and CDR2 YYNGEE. This CDR3 has 16 residues. CDR3 sequence: CASSVAAGGHYNEQFF. Written as DNA, the CDR3 is TGTGCCAGCAGCGTAGCCGCGGGGGGGCATTACAATGAGCAGTTCTTC.

The V and J genes are TRBV9 and TRBJ1-1; D is unclear. The germline V gene encodes CDR1 SGDLS and CDR2 YYNGEE. V was cut by 4 bases and J by 0 bases, with 16 bases left in between. This CDR3 comprises 16 residues. CDR3 residues: CASSNSRGRLNTEAFF. The DNA of the CDR3 is TGTGCCAGCAGCAATAGTAGAGGACGGCTGAACACTGAAGCTTTCTTT.

This chain connects TRBV6-6 to TRBJ2-3; the D gene is possibly TRBD1 (6 bases). Trimming shortened V by 7 bases and J by 2 bases, and 19 bases separated the two germline ends. Germline assignment: CDR1 MNHNY and CDR2 SVGAGI (reference sequence). This CDR3 comprises 16 residues. The CDR3 protein is CASNPRLGQHTDTQYF. CDR3 bases: TGTGCCAGCAATCCCCGCCTGGGACAACACACAGATACGCAGTATTTT.

V usage is TRBV19 and J usage is TRBJ1-1; D ambiguous. Germline values: CDR1 LNHDA, CDR2 SQIVND (reference sequence). V shed 3 bases and J shed 2 bases, with 10 bases lying between them. This CDR3 has 14 amino acids. The CDR3 sequence is CASSMGRSNTEAFF. CDR3 DNA: TGTGCCAGTAGTATGGGCCGGTCCAACACTGAAGCTTTCTTT.

This chain uses TRBV19 with TRBJ2-6; TRBD1 matches at 8 bases. The CDR3 is 17 amino acids. V shed 7 bases, J shed 0 bases, and the junction held 8 bases outside the gene matches. Germline V gene lookup returns CDR1 LNHDA and CDR2 SQIVND (reference sequence). CDR3 in DNA: TGTGCCAGTAAACCGGGACAGGCCCTCTCTGGGGCCAACGTCCTGACTTTC. Translated: CASKPGQALSGANVLTF.

This chain links TRBV27 with TRBJ2-3, with 9 bases identical to TRBD1. This CDR3 contains 16 residues. The germline V gene has CDR1 MNHEY and CDR2 SMNVEV (reference sequence). Unmatched junction bases numbered 6, after V lost 3 bases and J lost 2 bases. CDR3 nucleotide sequence: TGTGCCAGCAGTTTTCTGAGACAGGGGGACACAGATACGCAGTATTTT. Its translation: CASSFLRQGDTDTQYF.

This clone has only one observation. This chain links TRBV2 with TRBJ1-1; TRBD1 agrees at 7 bases. The CDR3 contains 15 residues. CDR1 is SNHLY and CDR2 is FYNNEI in the germline V gene. The V and J ends lost 1 base and 1 base, in that order; junction bases with no gene match: 3. CDR3 protein: CASSEVRTGNTEAFF. The CDR3 DNA follows: TGTGCCAGCAGTGAAGTAAGGACAGGGAACACTGAAGCTTTCTTT.

The rearrangement uses TRBV6-5 and TRBJ1-1; possibly TRBD1 for D (5 bases). Germline values: CDR1 MNHEY, CDR2 SVGAGI. V was clipped by 5 bases and J by 4 bases, with 14 bases between them. This CDR3 spans 14 amino acids. CDR3 amino acids: CASSPTGRGTEAFF. The CDR3 nucleotides read TGTGCCAGCAGTCCAACAGGCCGCGGCACTGAAGCTTTCTTT.

This chain joins TRBV29-1 and TRBJ2-1; perhaps D is TRBD1 or TRBD2 (5 bases each). Trimming cost V 7 bases and J 1 base, with 8 bases left between them. The CDR3 consists of 12 residues. From germline, CDR1 is SQVTM and CDR2 ANQGSEA. CDR3 residues: CSAGTSYNEQFF. The CDR3 coding sequence is TGCAGCGCCGGGACGTCCTACAATGAGCAGTTCTTC.

The V call is TRBV7-9, the J call TRBJ2-7; D might be TRBD1 (6 bases). Trimming cost V 4 bases and J 0 bases, with 10 bases left between them. The CDR3 extends over 14 amino acids. The germline gives CDR1 SEHNR, CDR2 FQNEAQ (reference sequence). The CDR3 coding sequence is TGTGCCAGCAGCTCCGGGACACCCTCCTACGAGCAGTACTTC. Protein: CASSSGTPSYEQYF.

The CDR3 DNA is TGTGCCAGCAGGTCAGTCGACCCCTACAATGAGCAGTTCTTC. Translating it yields CASRSVDPYNEQFF. The chain joins TRBV7-8 to TRBJ2-1; D unresolved. This CDR3 is 14 amino acids long. The germline gives CDR1 SGHVS, CDR2 FQNEAQ. Trimming cost V 6 bases and J 2 bases, with 11 bases left between them.

The chain recombines TRBV5-6 with TRBJ1-2; 8 positions match TRBD1. This CDR3 has 13 residues. Germline V gives CDR1 SGHDT, CDR2 YYEEEE. V dropped 4 bases and J dropped 4; count of bases not matched to a gene: 3. CDR3 residues: CASSPGQGYGYTF. For the CDR3, the DNA is TGTGCCAGCAGCCCAGGACAGGGCTATGGCTACACCTTC.

The chain couples TRBV5-1 to TRBJ1-1, with TRBD1 as a possible D gene (6 bases). The ends were cut back, 3 bases at V and 5 bases at J, with 17 bases in the middle. There are 15 residues in the CDR3. Germline CDR1 reads SGHRS; CDR2 reads YFSETQ. The CDR3 protein is CASSSSGVGATEAFF. Written as DNA, the CDR3 is TGCGCCAGCAGCTCATCCGGGGTGGGGGCTACTGAAGCTTTCTTT.

The gene calls are TRBV5-6 and TRBJ2-5; TRBD1 is a possible D gene (5 bases). The CDR3 covers 13 residues. Trimming shortened V by 2 bases and J by 4 bases, and 9 bases separated the two germline ends. CDR1 is SGHDT, CDR2 YYEEEE, per germline. DNA of the CDR3: TGTGCCAGCAGCTTACAGGTTCGAGAGACCCAGTACTTC. Residues: CASSLQVRETQYF.

This chain connects TRBV7-2 to TRBJ1-4; D is perhaps TRBD1 (6 bases). Looked up from germline, CDR1 is SGHTA and CDR2 is FQGNSA. CDR3 length: 15 residues. V lost 2 bases and J lost 8, with 15 bases in between. CDR3 sequence: CASSLRSRGWEKLFF. Written as DNA, the CDR3 is TGTGCCAGCAGCTTACGGTCCAGGGGATGGGAAAAACTGTTTTTT.

The V and J genes are TRBV19 and TRBJ1-2; the match to TRBD1 covers 9 bases. V trimming: 7 bases; J trimming: 5 bases; junction bases outside the gene matches: 20. CDR1 and CDR2 from the germline V gene are LNHDA and SQIVND (reference sequence). The CDR3 loop spans 18 amino acids. CDR3 in DNA: TGTGCCAGTACCAACTCGCGAAATACAGGGGGCGAATTATATGGCTACACCTTC. Its translation is CASTNSRNTGGELYGYTF.

CDR3 in amino acids: CASSPRVAGGSYEQYF. The CDR3 nucleotides read TGTGCCAGCAGCCCCCGGGTAGCGGGGGGCTCCTACGAGCAGTACTTC. The chain employs TRBV9 and TRBJ2-7; 10 positions match TRBD2. In germline, CDR1 is SGDLS, CDR2 YYNGEE. The ends lost 4 bases at V and 0 bases at J; junction bases unmatched: 7. The CDR3 spans 16 residues. The variable domain in full, with the rest retrieved from reference TRBV9 and TRBJ2-7, is DSGVTQTPKHLITATGQRVTLRCSPRSGDLSVYWYQQSLDQGLQFLIQYYNGEERAKGNILERFSAQQFPDLHSELNLSSLELGDSALYFCASSPRVAGGSYEQYFGPGTRLTVT.

The chain employs TRBV15 and TRBJ1-1; D is undetermined. The CDR3 contains 15 residues. The germline V and J ends were trimmed by 0 bases and 0 bases, with 8 bases remaining between them. From germline, CDR1 is LNHNV and CDR2 YYDKDF (reference sequence). CDR3 protein: CATSRDRAVNTEAFF. In DNA form, the CDR3 reads TGTGCCACCAGCAGAGATCGGGCGGTGAACACTGAAGCTTTCTTT.

The chain carries TRBV28 and TRBJ1-2; TRBD1 aligns across 8 bases. The V segment lost 4 bases and the J segment 2 bases; nucleotides outside the gene matches: 3. The CDR3 length is 14 residues. Germline CDR1 and CDR2: MDHEN and SYDVKM. The CDR3 DNA is TGTGCCAGCAGTTCCTACAGGGGGAACTATGGCTACACCTTC. Amino acids: CASSSYRGNYGYTF.

The rearrangement joins TRBV29-1 to TRBJ1-1; no definite D call. The CDR3 loop spans 13 amino acids. V was pared by 1 base and J by 0 bases, with 6 bases between. CDR1 SQVTM and CDR2 ANQGSEA come from the germline V gene. The CDR3 spells CSVEGRMNTEAFF. The CDR3 bases are TGCAGCGTTGAAGGCAGAATGAACACTGAAGCTTTCTTT.